Included here is one T cell receptor beta chain sequence, with context. The record originates from a study of blood T cell repertoires in COVID-19. On the study more broadly: The United States, Italy and Spain provided the acute and convalescent COVID-19 samples.

The Seattle patients, enrolled during active infection, were followed longitudinally. This CDR3 has 15 residues. V gave up 2 bases and J gave up 9 bases, with 14 bases separating them. Germline CDR1 MDHEN, CDR2 SYDVKM. Authors' data handling: Nucleated cell counts were estimated from reference gene primer amplification. Measured with immunoSEQ multiplex PCR; TCRdb has only the in-frame clones, and not every one. Clonal size and the V and J genes are those of that table, whereas D and trimming came from the DNA. The sample has 250,000 to 350,000 clones; 85% to 90% are singletons. This rearrangement joins TRBV28 to TRBJ1-6; possibly TRBD1 for D (6 bases). What was sequenced was peripheral blood. This receptor was identified in a woman in her 30s with COVID-19, enrolled during active disease. The CDR3 DNA sequence: TGTGCCAGCAGTTTACTCAGACAGGTGGCTTCACCCCTCCACTTT. It is translated as CASSLLRQVASPLHF.